A selection of T cell receptor beta chains follows, all from one sample in a study of CD8 T cells in ankylosing spondylitis. TCRdb ran MiXCR on the 5' RACE reads and lists one entry per CDR3 protein. This repertoire shows roughly 100,000 distinct CDR3 sequences, roughly 8.7% found once; its top ten account for about a tenth. Material for sequencing was blood, either unsorted or a sorted T cell fraction (not recorded which). These receptors were obtained from a male donor with ankylosing spondylitis or in good health (not recorded which). CDR3s include the opening cysteine and the closing phenylalanine or tryptophan.

v_call: TRBV7-9
j_call: TRBJ2-7
cdr3_aa: CASSLRGVEYEQYF

v_call: TRBV20-1
j_call: TRBJ1-2
cdr3_aa: CSASTQGANYGYTF

v_call: TRBV7-6
j_call: TRBJ2-2
cdr3_aa: CASSRTGAGTGELFF

v_call: TRBV12-3/TRBV12-4
j_call: TRBJ1-1
cdr3_aa: CASSSRDSLNTEAFF

v_call: TRBV7-9
j_call: TRBJ2-7
cdr3_aa: CASSLGTVPEQYF

v_call: TRBV7-2
j_call: TRBJ1-3
cdr3_aa: CASATGSGNTTYF

v_call: TRBV4-3
j_call: TRBJ1-1
cdr3_aa: CASSQGTYNTEAFF

v_call: TRBV6-2/TRBV6-3
j_call: TRBJ2-2
cdr3_aa: CASSYSSGGPPGELFF

v_call: TRBV9
j_call: TRBJ2-7
cdr3_aa: CASSVTGGAYEQYF

v_call: TRBV4-2
j_call: TRBJ2-6
cdr3_aa: CASSQGQAGGANVLTF

v_call: TRBV12-3/TRBV12-4
j_call: TRBJ1-4
cdr3_aa: CASSPGVPLELFF

v_call: TRBV20-1
j_call: TRBJ2-3
cdr3_aa: CSARDPMGAPDTQYF

v_call: TRBV6-2/TRBV6-3
j_call: TRBJ2-3
cdr3_aa: CASTDTQYF

v_call: TRBV20-1
j_call: TRBJ2-7
cdr3_aa: CSARDRRYSYEQYF

v_call: TRBV5-1
j_call: TRBJ1-1
cdr3_aa: CASSSTGALLMNTEAFF

v_call: TRBV29-1
j_call: TRBJ2-1
cdr3_aa: CSLWDRVRGEQFF

v_call: TRBV5-1
j_call: TRBJ2-6
cdr3_aa: CASSATVGGANVLTF

v_call: TRBV11-2
j_call: TRBJ1-2
cdr3_aa: CASSTGANYGYTF

v_call: TRBV10-3
j_call: TRBJ2-3
cdr3_aa: CAISSLAGDLTDTQYF

v_call: TRBV20-1
j_call: TRBJ1-5
cdr3_aa: CSATSGIGVDQPQHF

v_call: TRBV18
j_call: TRBJ2-5
cdr3_aa: CASSMTTQETQYF

v_call: TRBV5-1
j_call: TRBJ2-4
cdr3_aa: CASSSGQGWAKNIQYF

v_call: TRBV7-9
j_call: TRBJ2-1
cdr3_aa: CASSLKTNTYNEQFF

v_call: TRBV10-3
j_call: TRBJ2-5
cdr3_aa: CAIRGQGNQETQYF

v_call: TRBV7-9
j_call: TRBJ2-1
cdr3_aa: CASSRRSAYNEQFF

v_call: TRBV29-1
j_call: TRBJ2-2
cdr3_aa: CSVPGLVNTGELFF

v_call: TRBV7-6
j_call: TRBJ1-1
cdr3_aa: CASSPFGAGTMNTEAFF